This TCR beta chain came from a study of breast tumors, draining lymph nodes, adjacent tissues. General study results and limits: Findings are consistent with lymph node origin and intratumoral expansion of most tumor T cells. Tumor TCR diversity was below lymph nodes but above nontumor tissue. Luminal-like breast cancer showed significantly higher tumor–nontumor repertoire similarity than basal-like.

TCRdb reprocessed the multiplex PCR reads via MiXCR and lists one record per CDR3 protein. The table has about 180,000 distinct CDR3 sequences, 30% to 35% seen once. This CDR3 has 15 residues. Per the germline V gene, CDR1 is MNHNS and CDR2 is SASEGT. The V and J ends lost 6 bases and 10 bases, in that order; junction bases with no gene match: 15. Samples came from axillary lymph nodes draining the breast cancer. Notes on this clonotype: Its antigen is unidentified.

The sequencing sample was made of axillary lymph node tissue. The TCR comes from a female donor with breast cancer. Some clones in this sample may be carry-over from other donors' samples. The chain links TRBV6-1 to TRBJ2-1, with 7 positions matching TRBD2. The CDR3 DNA reads TGTGCCAGCAGCGGGGTGGCTAGCGGATTCATGGAGCAGTTCTTC. Translating it yields CASSGVASGFMEQFF.